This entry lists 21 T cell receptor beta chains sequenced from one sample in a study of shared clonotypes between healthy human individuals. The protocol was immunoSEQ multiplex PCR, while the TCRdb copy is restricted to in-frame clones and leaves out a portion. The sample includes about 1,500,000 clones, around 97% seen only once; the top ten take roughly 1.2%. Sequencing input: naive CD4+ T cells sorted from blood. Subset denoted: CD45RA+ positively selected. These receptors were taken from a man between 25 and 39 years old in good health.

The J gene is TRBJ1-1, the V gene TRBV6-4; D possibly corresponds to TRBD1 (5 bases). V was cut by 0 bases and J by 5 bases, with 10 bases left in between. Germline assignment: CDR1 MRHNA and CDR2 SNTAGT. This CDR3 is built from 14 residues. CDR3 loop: CASSDSSWGTEAFF. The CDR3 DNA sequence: TGTGCCAGCAGTGACTCGTCTTGGGGGACTGAAGCTTTCTTT.

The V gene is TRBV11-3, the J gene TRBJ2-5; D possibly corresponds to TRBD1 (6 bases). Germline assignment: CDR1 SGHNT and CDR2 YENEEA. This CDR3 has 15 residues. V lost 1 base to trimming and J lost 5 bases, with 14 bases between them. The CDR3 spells CASSLGGQIGETQYF. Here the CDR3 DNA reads TGTGCCAGCAGCTTAGGGGGACAAATCGGGGAGACCCAGTACTTC.

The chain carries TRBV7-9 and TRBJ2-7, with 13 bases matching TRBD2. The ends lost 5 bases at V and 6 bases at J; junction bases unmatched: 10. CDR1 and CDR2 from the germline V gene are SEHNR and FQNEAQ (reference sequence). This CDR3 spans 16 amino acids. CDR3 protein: CASSQEVGTSGTEQYF. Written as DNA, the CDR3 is TGTGCCAGCAGCCAAGAGGTTGGGACTAGCGGGACCGAGCAGTACTTC.

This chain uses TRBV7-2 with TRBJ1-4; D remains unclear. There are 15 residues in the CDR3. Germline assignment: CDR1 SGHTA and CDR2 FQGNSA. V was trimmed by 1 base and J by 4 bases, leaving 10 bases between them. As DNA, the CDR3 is TGTGCCAGCAGCTTAGTGGCAGGAGGTAATGAAAAACTGTTTTTT. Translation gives CASSLVAGGNEKLFF.

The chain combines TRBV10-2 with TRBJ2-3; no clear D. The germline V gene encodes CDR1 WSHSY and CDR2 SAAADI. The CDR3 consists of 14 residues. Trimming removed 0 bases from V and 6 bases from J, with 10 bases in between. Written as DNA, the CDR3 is TGCGCCAGCAGTGAGTCGAAGGTCGCCGATACGCAGTATTTT. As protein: CASSESKVADTQYF.

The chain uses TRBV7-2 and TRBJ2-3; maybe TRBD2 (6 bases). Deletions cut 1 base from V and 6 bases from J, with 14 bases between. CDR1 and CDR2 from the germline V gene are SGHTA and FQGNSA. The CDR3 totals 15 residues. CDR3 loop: CASSLVLGRSDTQYF. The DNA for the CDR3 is TGTGCCAGCAGCTTAGTTCTGGGGAGGTCTGATACGCAGTATTTT.

The CDR3 DNA reads as TGTGCCAGCAGTTCCTCCAGGGAGGGAGGGTATGTCGGGGAGCTGTTTTTT. Encoded protein: CASSSSREGGYVGELFF. The V and J genes are TRBV28 and TRBJ2-2; 7 bases map to TRBD2. The trim removed 4 bases at V and 7 bases at J, leaving 15 bases unmatched. The CDR3 runs to 17 residues. The germline V gene has CDR1 MDHEN and CDR2 SYDVKM.

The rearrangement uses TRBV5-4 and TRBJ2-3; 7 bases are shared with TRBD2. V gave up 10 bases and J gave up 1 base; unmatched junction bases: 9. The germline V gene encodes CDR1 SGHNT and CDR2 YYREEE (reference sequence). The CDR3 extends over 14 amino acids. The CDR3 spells CAAGAKGGTDTQYF. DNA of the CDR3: TGTGCCGCGGGAGCGAAGGGCGGCACAGATACGCAGTATTTT. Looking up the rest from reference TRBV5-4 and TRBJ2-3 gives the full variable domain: ETGVTQSPTHLIKTRGQQVTLRCSSQSGHNTVSWYQQALGQGPQFIFQYYREEENGRGNFPPRFSGLQFPNYSSELNVNALELDDSALYLCAAGAKGGTDTQYFGPGTRLTVL.

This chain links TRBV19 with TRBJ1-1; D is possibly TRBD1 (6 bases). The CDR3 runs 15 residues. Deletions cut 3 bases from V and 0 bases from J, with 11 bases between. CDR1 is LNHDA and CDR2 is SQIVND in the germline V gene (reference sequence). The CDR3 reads CASSITGTMNTEAFF. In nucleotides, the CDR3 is TGTGCCAGTAGTATCACAGGGACTATGAACACTGAAGCTTTCTTT.

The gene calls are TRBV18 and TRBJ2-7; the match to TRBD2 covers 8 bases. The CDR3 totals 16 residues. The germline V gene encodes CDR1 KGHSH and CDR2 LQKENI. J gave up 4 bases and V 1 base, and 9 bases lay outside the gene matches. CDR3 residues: CASSPHPPGGGYEQYF. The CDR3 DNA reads TGTGCCAGCTCACCACACCCCCCGGGAGGGGGTTACGAGCAGTACTTC.

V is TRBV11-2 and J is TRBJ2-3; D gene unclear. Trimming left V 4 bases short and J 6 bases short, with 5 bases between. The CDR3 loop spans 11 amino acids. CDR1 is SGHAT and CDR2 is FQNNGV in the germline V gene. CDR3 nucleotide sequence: TGTGCCAGCAGCTCGTCTGATACGCAGTATTTT. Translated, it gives CASSSSDTQYF.

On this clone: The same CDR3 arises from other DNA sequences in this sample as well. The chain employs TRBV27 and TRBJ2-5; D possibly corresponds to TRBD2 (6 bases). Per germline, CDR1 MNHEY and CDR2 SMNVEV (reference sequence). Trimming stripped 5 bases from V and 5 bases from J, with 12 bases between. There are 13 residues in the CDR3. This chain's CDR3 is CASSPRGRETQYF. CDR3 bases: TGTGCCAGCAGTCCCCGGGGGAGGGAGACCCAGTACTTC.

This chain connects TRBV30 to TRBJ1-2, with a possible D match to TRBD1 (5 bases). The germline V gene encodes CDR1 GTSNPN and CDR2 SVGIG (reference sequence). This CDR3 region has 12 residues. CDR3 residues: CGCQGGSRGYTF. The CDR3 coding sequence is TGTGGCTGCCAGGGAGGATCAAGAGGCTACACCTTC.

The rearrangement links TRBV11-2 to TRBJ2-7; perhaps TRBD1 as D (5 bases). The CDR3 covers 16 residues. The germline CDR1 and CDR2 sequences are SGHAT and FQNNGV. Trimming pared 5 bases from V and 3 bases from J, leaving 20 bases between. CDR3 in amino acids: CASSLTQSRVDYEQYF. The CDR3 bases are TGTGCCAGCAGCCTGACACAGTCCAGGGTGGACTACGAGCAGTACTTC.

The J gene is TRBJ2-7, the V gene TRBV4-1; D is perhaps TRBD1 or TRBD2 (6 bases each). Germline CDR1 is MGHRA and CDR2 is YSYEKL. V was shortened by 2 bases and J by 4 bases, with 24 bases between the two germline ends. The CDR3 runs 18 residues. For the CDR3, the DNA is TGCGCCAGCAGCCAAAAGGGCGGGGAACGGGGGCCCTTATACGAGCAGTACTTC. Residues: CASSQKGGERGPLYEQYF.

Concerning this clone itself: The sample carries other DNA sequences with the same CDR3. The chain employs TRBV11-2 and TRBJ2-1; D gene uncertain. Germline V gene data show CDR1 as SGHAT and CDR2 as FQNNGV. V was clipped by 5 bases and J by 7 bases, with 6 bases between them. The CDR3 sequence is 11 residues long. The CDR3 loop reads CASSLSNEQFF. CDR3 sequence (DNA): TGTGCCAGCAGCCTCTCTAATGAGCAGTTCTTC. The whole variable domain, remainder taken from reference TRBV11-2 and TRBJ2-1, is EAGVAQSPRYKIIEKRQSVAFWCNPISGHATLYWYQQILGQGPKLLIQFQNNGVVDDSQLPKDRFSAERLKGVDSTLKIQPAKLEDSAVYLCASSLSNEQFFGPGTRLTVL.

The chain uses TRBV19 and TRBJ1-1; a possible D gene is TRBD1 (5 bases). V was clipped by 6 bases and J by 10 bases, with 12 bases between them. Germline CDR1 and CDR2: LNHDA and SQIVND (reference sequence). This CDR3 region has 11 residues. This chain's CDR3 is CASSDSYGAFF. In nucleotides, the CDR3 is TGTGCCAGTAGCGACAGTTACGGAGCTTTCTTT. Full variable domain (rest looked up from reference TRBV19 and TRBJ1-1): DGGITQSPKYLFRKEGQNVTLSCEQNLNHDAMYWYRQDPGQGLRLIYYSQIVNDFQKGDIAEGYSVSREKKESFPLTVTSAQKNPTAFYLCASSDSYGAFFGQGTRLTVV.

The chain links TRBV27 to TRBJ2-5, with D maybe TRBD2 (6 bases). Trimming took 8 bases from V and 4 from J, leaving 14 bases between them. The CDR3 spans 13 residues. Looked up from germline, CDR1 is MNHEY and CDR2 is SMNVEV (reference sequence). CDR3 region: CASGFAGLETQYF. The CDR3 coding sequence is TGTGCCAGCGGATTCGCGGGATTAGAGACCCAGTACTTC.

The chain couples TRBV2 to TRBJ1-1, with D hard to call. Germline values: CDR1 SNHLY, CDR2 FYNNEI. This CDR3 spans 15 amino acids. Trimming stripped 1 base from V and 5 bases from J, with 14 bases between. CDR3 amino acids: CASSEGKGLITEAFF. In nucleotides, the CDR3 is TGTGCCAGCAGTGAAGGGAAAGGGTTGATAACTGAAGCTTTCTTT.

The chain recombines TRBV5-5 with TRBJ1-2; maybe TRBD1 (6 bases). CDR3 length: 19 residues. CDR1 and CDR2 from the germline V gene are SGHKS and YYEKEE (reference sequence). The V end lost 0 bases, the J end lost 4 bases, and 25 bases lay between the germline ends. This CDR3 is CASSLVPGAQRGLVYGYTF. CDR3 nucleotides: TGTGCCAGCAGCTTGGTGCCAGGGGCCCAGCGGGGACTAGTCTATGGCTACACCTTC.

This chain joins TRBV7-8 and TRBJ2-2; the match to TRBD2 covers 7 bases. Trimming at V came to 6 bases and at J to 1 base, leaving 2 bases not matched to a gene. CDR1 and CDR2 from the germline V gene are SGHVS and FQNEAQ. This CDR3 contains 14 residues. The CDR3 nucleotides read TGTGCCAGCAGGCCTAGCGGGAACACCGGGGAGCTGTTTTTT. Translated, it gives CASRPSGNTGELFF.